This T cell receptor (beta chain) was captured by sequencing in a study of T cell changes during pregnancy in multiple sclerosis (dated by TCRdb to the late 2010s). The study in broad terms: The study looked at changes in the T cell repertoire across pregnancy in women with multiple sclerosis.

This clone was counted a few times. No antigen is known for it. Base quality data are lacking; no much larger clone is found one base away. Its CDR3 holds 12 amino acids, cysteine through phenylalanine. Just the 36-base CDR3 DNA is kept, in frame starting at base 1. Between the V and J ends, shortened by 4 bases and 3 bases respectively, the junction contains 7 bases. CDR1 and CDR2, looked up from the germline V gene (reference sequence), are SGHNT and YYREEE. The protocol used for the library was the immunoSEQ multiplex PCR assay. The immuneACCESS repertoire file appears here via TCRdb, limited to in-frame rearrangements. These files lack a portion of the clones; in checked studies, under half of the deficit traces to unresolved V genes, and the cause of the others is not known. The sample includes 20,000 to 25,000 clones, with more than 75% observed a single time. The leading ten clones occupy roughly 7.2% of the sample.

Recombination connected TRBV5-4 to TRBJ1-1; the D segment cannot be called with confidence. Specimen: CD8+ T cells from peripheral blood mononuclear cells, collected before pregnancy. This TCR derives from a female donor with multiple sclerosis, enrolled in a pregnancy study. The CDR3 protein: CASSLPDTEAFF. Here is the DNA: TGTGCCAGCAGCCTGCCGGACACTGAAGCTTTCTTT.